The present T cell receptor (beta chain) was sequenced within a study of blood T cells in healthy people across ages (dated by TCRdb to 2015 to 2017). With regard to the full study: In model experiments, template switching captured about one uniquely barcoded TCR beta cDNA molecule for every two T cells. The study measured age-related changes in TCR beta repertoire diversity using deep sequencing normalized with unique cDNA molecular identifiers. Two additional independent replicas of 1 million unique cDNA reads from the same blood draw were analyzed for two donors (one aged 18 to 30 and one aged 80 or older). The donors were divided into four age groups: young (average around 16 years), middle-aged (approximately 42), aged (about 60) and long-lived (roughly 82). To avoid experimental bias, donors of different ages were spread randomly across the sequencing lanes. Findings and caveats that apply to the study as a whole: There was a strong correlation between observed TCR beta diversity and the percentage of naive T cells measured by flow cytometry. Because the CMV infection status of the donors was unknown, age-related changes in expanded clonotypes may potentially have been confounded. Estimates of total diversity from one million sequenced T cells were regarded as lower bounds and underestimates. As age increased, observed TCR beta diversity per million T cells dropped in a roughly linear way, and a significant reduction was already evident by age 40. The long-lived group showed more naive CD4+ T cells, fewer expanded clones and increased TCR diversity than the aged group, suggesting age selection. Since profiling was done on bulk unsorted PBMCs, naive and antigen-experienced compartments could not be conclusively compared.

The approximately 39 donors, aged about 6 to 100 years, were systemically healthy Caucasian individuals from Russia. Approximately 10 milliliters of peripheral blood were collected from each donor into EDTA-treated Vacutainer tubes. Ficoll-Paque density-gradient centrifugation was used to isolate PBMCs, with at least 6 million obtained per sample. Trizol reagent was used to extract total RNA from PBMCs, with at least 5 micrograms per sample. Naive CD45RAhigh/CD27high T cell percentages were measured by flow cytometry on a PBMC aliquot from every donor. The method behind the library was 5' RACE. Data came from an Illumina HiSeq 2500. A second PCR of 7 to 11 cycles was run with a J-beta primer mix and a sample-barcoded 5' primer. Each TCR beta cDNA molecule received a unique molecular identifier from a template-switch 5' adaptor carrying 12 random nucleotides. Each sample yielded at least 3 million CDR3-containing paired-end reads. First-strand cDNA was synthesized from all RNA with the Mint cDNA synthesis kit, primed by a TRBC-specific oligonucleotide. All cDNA was treated with uracil-DNA glycosylase and then went through a first 18-cycle PCR with the universal primers M1SS and BC2_uni_R. From the authors' description of their analysis: For normalization, 1 million high-quality reads, each with a distinct molecular identifier, were randomly selected from each sample. Instead of being binned into consensus sequences, reads with shared molecular identifiers were discarded. MiTCR, run with a Q25 quality threshold and the strictest error-elimination algorithm, handled CDR3 identification, clonotype clustering and error correction. A nonparametric unseen species model with Euler transformation was used to estimate lower-bound total TCR beta diversity. TCRdb took the public reads, trimmed them with fastp at Q25, ran MiXCR for clone calling and kept in-frame beta chains. Duplicate CDR3 protein sequences are folded into a single record with the most common DNA and genes. TCRdb's processing, not the authors' own work, is the source of the V and J calls. A total of roughly 1.4 million distinct CDR3 sequences appear in this sample, 45% to 70% of them only once. The ten biggest clones cover roughly 6.3% of the sample.

Relative to germline, V is 1 base shorter and J is 0 bases shorter, with 9 bases between their ends. The CDR3 spans 15 residues, from the cysteine through the phenylalanine. Kept here is only the CDR3 DNA, which spans 45 bases and is read in frame from base 1. The germline V gene (reference sequence) yields LNHNV for CDR1 and YYDKDF for CDR2. To note about this clonotype: What antigen it recognizes has not been identified. Within one base of it there is no much larger clone, and no base qualities were kept.

The receptor's source is a man between 18 and 29 years old in good health. Sequencing was carried out using blood. The V and J genes are TRBV15 and TRBJ1-2; the D gene cannot be named for sure. In nucleotide form, the sequence is TGTGCCACCAGCAGAGGGCTACAGCCTAACTATGGCTACACCTTC. This yields the protein CATSRGLQPNYGYTF.